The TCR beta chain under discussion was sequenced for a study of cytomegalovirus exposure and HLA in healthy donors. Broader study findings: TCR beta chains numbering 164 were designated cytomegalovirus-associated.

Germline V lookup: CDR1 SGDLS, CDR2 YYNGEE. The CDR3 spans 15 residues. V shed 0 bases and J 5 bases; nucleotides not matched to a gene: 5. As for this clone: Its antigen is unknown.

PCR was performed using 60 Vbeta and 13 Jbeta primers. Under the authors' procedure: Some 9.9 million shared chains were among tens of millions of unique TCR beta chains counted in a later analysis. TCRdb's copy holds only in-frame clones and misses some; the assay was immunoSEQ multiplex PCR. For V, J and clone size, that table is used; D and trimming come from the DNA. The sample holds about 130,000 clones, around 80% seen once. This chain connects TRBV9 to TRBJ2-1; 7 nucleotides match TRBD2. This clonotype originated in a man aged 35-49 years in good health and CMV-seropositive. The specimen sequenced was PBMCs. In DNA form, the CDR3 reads TGTGCCAGCAGCGTAGTGGCTAGCGGTGACAATGAGCAGTTCTTC. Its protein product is CASSVVASGDNEQFF. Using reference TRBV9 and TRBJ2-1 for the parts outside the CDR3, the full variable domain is DSGVTQTPKHLITATGQRVTLRCSPRSGDLSVYWYQQSLDQGLQFLIQYYNGEERAKGNILERFSAQQFPDLHSELNLSSLELGDSALYFCASSVVASGDNEQFFGPGTRLTVL.